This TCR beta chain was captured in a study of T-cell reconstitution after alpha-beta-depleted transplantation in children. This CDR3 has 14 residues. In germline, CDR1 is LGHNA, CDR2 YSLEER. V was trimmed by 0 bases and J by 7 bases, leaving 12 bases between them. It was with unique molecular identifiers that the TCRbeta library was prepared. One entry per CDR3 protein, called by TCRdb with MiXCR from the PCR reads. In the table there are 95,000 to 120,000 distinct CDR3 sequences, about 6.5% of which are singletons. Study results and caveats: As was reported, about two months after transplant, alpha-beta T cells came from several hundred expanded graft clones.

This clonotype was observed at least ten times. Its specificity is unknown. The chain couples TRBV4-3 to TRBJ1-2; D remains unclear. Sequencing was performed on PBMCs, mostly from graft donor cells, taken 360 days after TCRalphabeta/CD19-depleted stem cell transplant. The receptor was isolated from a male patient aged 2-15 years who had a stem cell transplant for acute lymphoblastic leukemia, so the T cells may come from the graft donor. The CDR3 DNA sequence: TGCGCCAGCAGCCAAGATGGTAGGCTCTCTGGCTACACCTTC. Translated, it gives CASSQDGRLSGYTF.